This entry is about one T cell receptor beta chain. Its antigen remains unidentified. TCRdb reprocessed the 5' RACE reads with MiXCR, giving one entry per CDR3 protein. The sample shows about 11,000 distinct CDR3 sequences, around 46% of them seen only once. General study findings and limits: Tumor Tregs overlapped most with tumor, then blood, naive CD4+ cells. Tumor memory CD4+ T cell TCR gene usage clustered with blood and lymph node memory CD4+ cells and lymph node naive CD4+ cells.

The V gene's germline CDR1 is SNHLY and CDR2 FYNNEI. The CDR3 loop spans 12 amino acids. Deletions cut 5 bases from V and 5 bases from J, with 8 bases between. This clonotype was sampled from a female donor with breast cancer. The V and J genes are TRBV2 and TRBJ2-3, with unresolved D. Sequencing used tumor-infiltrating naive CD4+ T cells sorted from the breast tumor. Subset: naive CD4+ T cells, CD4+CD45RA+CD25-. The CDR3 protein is CASSLGQDTQYF. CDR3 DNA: TGTGCCAGCAGTCTTGGGCAAGATACGCAGTATTTT.